Described below is a single T cell receptor (beta chain) sequence and its context. The sample belongs to a study of shared clonotypes between healthy human individuals. Germline lookup yields CDR1 LGHNA and CDR2 YNFKEQ. This CDR3 spans 16 amino acids. The V gene lost 4 bases and the J gene lost 3 bases, with 15 bases spanning the gap. Using immunoSEQ multiplex PCR, the repertoire was profiled, and TCRdb retains in-frame clones only, with some absent. Here the sample spans over 400,000 clones, roughly 95% being singletons. The chain is built from TRBV4-2 and TRBJ2-2; D perhaps matches TRBD2 (6 bases). The specimen sequenced was naive CD4+ T cells sorted from blood. Stated subset: CD45RA+ positively selected. The TCR originated in a woman aged 30 to 39 in good health. The CDR3 loop is CASSPGPDYHTGELFF. CDR3 nucleotides: TGTGCCAGCAGCCCGGGCCCGGACTACCACACCGGGGAGCTGTTTTTT.